The 8 T cell receptor beta chains listed next were all sequenced from one sample in a study of Graves' ophthalmopathy and Graves' hyperthyroidism. Using RNA transcripts, the TCR beta CDR3 regions were amplified. Investigators did first-round RT-PCR with HTBI primers, then second-round multiplex PCR. TCRdb passed the multiplex PCR reads through MiXCR, listing each CDR3 protein once. The sample lists approximately 480,000 distinct CDR3 sequences; about an eighth were seen once. The sequencing sample was made of blood. All receptors derive from a woman aged 25-40 years with Graves' ophthalmopathy.

The V and J genes are TRBV28 and TRBJ2-5, with TRBD1 matching over 8 bases. The germline CDR1 and CDR2 sequences are MDHEN and SYDVKM. Trimming cost V 6 bases and J 3 bases; bases outside gene matches: 9. The CDR3 contains 15 residues. For the CDR3, the DNA is TGTGCCAGCAGCCCTTATGGACAGGGTAAAGAGACCCAGTACTTC. It is translated as CASSPYGQGKETQYF.

The sample holds many counts of this clonotype. This chain connects TRBV6-2 or TRBV6-3 to TRBJ2-7; 10 bases line up with TRBD2. V was pared by 0 bases and J by 5 bases, with 10 bases of the junction left unmatched. CDR1 and CDR2 from the germline V gene are MNHEY and SVGEGT. The CDR3 is 17 residues long. The chain's CDR3 is CASSYSRSRLAGHEQYF. Here the CDR3 DNA reads TGTGCCAGCAGTTACTCGAGGAGCCGACTAGCGGGCCACGAGCAGTACTTC.

This sequence joins TRBV6-1 and TRBJ1-5; D may be TRBD1 (5 bases). The length of the CDR3 is 14 residues. Germline V gene data show CDR1 as MNHNS and CDR2 as SASEGT. V shed 7 bases and J shed 5 bases, with 15 bases lying between them. The CDR3 DNA is TGTGCCAGCAAGGGGACCCCGTCGCATCAGCCCCAGCATTTT. Amino acids: CASKGTPSHQPQHF.

This clonotype was observed many times. This sequence joins TRBV15 and TRBJ2-5; perhaps TRBD1 as D (5 bases). This CDR3 has 13 residues. Germline values: CDR1 LNHNV, CDR2 YYDKDF (reference sequence). Deletions cut 8 bases from V and 1 base from J, with 11 bases between. As DNA, the CDR3 is TGTGCCACCGCGGACAACACCCAAGAGACCCAGTACTTC. Protein product: CATADNTQETQYF.

This clonotype was observed at least ten times. The chain carries TRBV29-1 and TRBJ2-7; D is perhaps TRBD2 (5 bases). Trimming pared 3 bases from V and 3 bases from J, leaving 9 bases between. The germline CDR1 and CDR2 sequences are SQVTM and ANQGSEA. This CDR3 has 12 residues. In DNA form, the CDR3 reads TGCAGCGTTGAGACAACTAGCTACGAGCAGTACTTC. Protein: CSVETTSYEQYF.

This clonotype was picked up many times. The rearrangement joins TRBV28 to TRBJ1-2, with TRBD1 as a possible D gene (6 bases). Between the trimmed V and J ends, which lost 2 bases and 0 bases, there was a span of 10 bases. The CDR3 is 15 amino acids. CDR1 and CDR2 from the germline V gene are MDHEN and SYDVKM. The CDR3 DNA follows: TGTGCCAGCAGTTTAGGGGGCACAGCTAACTATGGCTACACCTTC. Residues: CASSLGGTANYGYTF.

This clonotype was seen many times. V gene TRBV28 combines with J gene TRBJ2-2; TRBD1 agrees at 7 bases. The CDR3 loop spans 16 amino acids. The V gene's germline CDR1 is MDHEN and CDR2 SYDVKM. Unmatched junction bases numbered 12, after V lost 4 bases and J lost 7 bases. The CDR3 nucleotides are TGTGCCAGCAGTTCCGGCCGGGACAGCGTGGTCGGGGAGCTGTTTTTT. Translating gives CASSSGRDSVVGELFF. Variable domain in full (rest from reference TRBV28 and TRBJ2-2): DVKVTQSSRYLVKRTGEKVFLECVQDMDHENMFWYRQDPGLGLRLIYFSYDVKMKEKGDIPEGYSVSREKKERFSLILESASTNQTSMYLCASSSGRDSVVGELFFGEGSRLTVL.

In this sample, this clonotype turned up many times. This chain joins TRBV3-1 and TRBJ2-7; D is undetermined. The CDR3 sequence is 13 residues long. Trimming took 0 bases from V and 3 from J, leaving 6 bases between them. CDR1 LGHDT and CDR2 YNNKEL come from the germline V gene (reference sequence). The CDR3 sequence is CASSQDRRYEQYF. The CDR3 DNA reads TGTGCCAGCAGCCAAGATCGACGCTACGAGCAGTACTTC.